A selection of T cell receptor beta chains follows, all from one sample in a study of tissue T cells after allogeneic stem cell transplantation. Sequenced by immunoSEQ multiplex PCR; TCRdb stores in-frame clones only, minus some. The data show around 3,400 clones, with 70% seen just once and about a sixth held by the top ten. Here the sequenced sample was tissue from the right colon, taken at autopsy. The receptors originated from a male donor at least 60 years old with lung cancer. CDR3s include the opening cysteine and the closing phenylalanine or tryptophan. D genes are given only for firm matches. Clone size is shown for a subset of rows, as once, few, many or a class of expanded clone.

j_call d_call clone_size v_call cdr3_aa cdr3_nt
TRBJ2-5 - - TRBV4-3 CASSQDLGPETQYF TGCGCCAGCAGCCAAGATTTGGGACCGGAGACCCAGTACTTC
TRBJ2-5 TRBD2 once TRBV6-5 CASSSLETSGKETQYF TGTGCCAGCAGTTCCCTCGAAACTAGCGGAAAAGAGACCCAGTACTTC
TRBJ1-5 - once TRBV10-3 CAISEVDRDQPQHF TGTGCCATCAGTGAGGTGGACAGAGATCAGCCCCAGCATTTT
TRBJ2-3 - - TRBV5-1 CASSLEGGRTDTQYF TGCGCCAGCAGCTTGGAGGGGGGGCGCACAGATACGCAGTATTTT
TRBJ2-1 TRBD1 - TRBV19 CASSMTGKVTYNEQFF TGTGCCAGTAGTATGACAGGGAAGGTAACCTACAATGAGCAGTTCTTC
TRBJ1-2 TRBD1 - TRBV3-1/TRBV3-2 CASSPPGTESNGYTF TGTGCCAGCAGCCCTCCCGGGACAGAATCTAATGGCTACACCTTC
TRBJ1-2 - once TRBV7-2 CASSLALLSRVYTF TGTGCCAGCAGCTTAGCTCTGTTGTCGAGAGTCTACACCTTC
TRBJ1-5 - - TRBV5-6 CASSYSRQPQHF TGTGCCAGCAGTTACAGCCGGCAGCCCCAGCATTTT
TRBJ2-5 TRBD1 - TRBV7-9 CASSKGTAQETQYF TGTGCCAGCAGCAAAGGGACAGCTCAAGAGACCCAGTACTTC
TRBJ2-1 TRBD2 - TRBV25-1 CASSAGLAAYNEQFF TGTGCCAGCAGCGCCGGACTAGCGGCGTACAATGAGCAGTTCTTC
TRBJ2-3 - once TRBV5-6 CASSFGHTQYF TGTGCCAGCAGCTTCGGGCATACGCAGTATTTT
TRBJ2-2 - - TRBV20-1 CSASGGTNTGELFF TGCAGTGCTAGTGGTGGGACGAACACCGGGGAGCTGTTTTTT
TRBJ1-5 - - TRBV24-1 CATSDLQANQPQHF TGTGCCACCAGTGATTTGCAGGCCAATCAGCCCCAGCATTTT
TRBJ1-2 - - TRBV24-1 CATSDPDLNYGYTF TGTGCCACCAGTGATCCAGATCTTAACTATGGCTACACCTTC
TRBJ2-7 - once TRBV2 CASTPGAASVQYF TGTGCCAGCACCCCCGGGGCCGCCTCGGTACAGTACTTC
TRBJ2-1 TRBD2 once TRBV4-2 CASSQDASGSYNEQFF TGTGCCAGCAGCCAAGATGCTAGCGGTTCCTACAATGAGCAGTTCTTC
TRBJ2-7 - - TRBV5-4 CASSLEQGFTWEQYF TGTGCCAGCAGCTTGGAGCAGGGGTTTACGTGGGAGCAGTACTTC